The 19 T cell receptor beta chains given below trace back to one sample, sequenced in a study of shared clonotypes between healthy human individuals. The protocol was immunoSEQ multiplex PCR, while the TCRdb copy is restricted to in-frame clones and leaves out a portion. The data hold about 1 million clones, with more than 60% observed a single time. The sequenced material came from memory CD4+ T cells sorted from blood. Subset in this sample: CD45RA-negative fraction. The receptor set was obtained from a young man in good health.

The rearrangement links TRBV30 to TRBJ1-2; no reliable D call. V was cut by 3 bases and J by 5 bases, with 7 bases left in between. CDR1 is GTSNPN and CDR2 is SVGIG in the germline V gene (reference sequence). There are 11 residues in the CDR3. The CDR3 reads CAWRAQYGYTF. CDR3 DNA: TGTGCCTGGAGGGCTCAATATGGCTACACCTTC.

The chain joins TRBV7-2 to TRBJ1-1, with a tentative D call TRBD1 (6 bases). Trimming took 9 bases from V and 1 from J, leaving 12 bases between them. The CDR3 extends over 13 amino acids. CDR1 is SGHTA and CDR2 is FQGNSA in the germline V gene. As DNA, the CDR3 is TGTGCCAGTTCCCCCAGGGGGAACACTGAAGCTTTCTTT. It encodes CASSPRGNTEAFF. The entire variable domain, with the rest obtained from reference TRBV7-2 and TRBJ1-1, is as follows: GAGVSQSPSNKVTEKGKDVELRCDPISGHTALYWYRQSLGQGLEFLIYFQGNSAPDKSGLPSDRFSAERTGGSVSTLTIQRTQQEDSAVYLCASSPRGNTEAFFGQGTRLTVV.

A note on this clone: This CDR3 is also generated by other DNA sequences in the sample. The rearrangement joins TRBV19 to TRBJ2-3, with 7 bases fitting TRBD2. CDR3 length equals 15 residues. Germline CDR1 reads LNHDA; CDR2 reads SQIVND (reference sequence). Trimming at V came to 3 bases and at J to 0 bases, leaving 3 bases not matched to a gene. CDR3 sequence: CASSIGGSSTDTQYF. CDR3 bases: TGTGCCAGTAGTATCGGGGGGAGTAGCACAGATACGCAGTATTTT.

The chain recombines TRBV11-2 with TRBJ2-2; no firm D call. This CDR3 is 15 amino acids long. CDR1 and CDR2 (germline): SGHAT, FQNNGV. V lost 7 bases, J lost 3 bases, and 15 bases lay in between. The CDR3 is CASNLRWGYTGELFF. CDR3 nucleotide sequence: TGTGCCAGCAACCTAAGGTGGGGATACACCGGGGAGCTGTTTTTT.

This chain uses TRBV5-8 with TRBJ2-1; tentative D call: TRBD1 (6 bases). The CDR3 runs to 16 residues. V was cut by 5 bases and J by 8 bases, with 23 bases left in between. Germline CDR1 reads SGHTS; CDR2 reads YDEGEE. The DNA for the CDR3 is TGTGCCAGCAGGGCATTTCTGGGGGCCTCCACGGATGAGCAGTTCTTC. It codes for CASRAFLGASTDEQFF.

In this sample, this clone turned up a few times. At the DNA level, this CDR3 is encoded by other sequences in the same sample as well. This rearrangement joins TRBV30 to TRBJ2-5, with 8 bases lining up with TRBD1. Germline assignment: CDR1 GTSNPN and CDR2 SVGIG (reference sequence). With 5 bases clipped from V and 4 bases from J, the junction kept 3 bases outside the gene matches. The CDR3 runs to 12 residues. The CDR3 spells CAWGTGGETQYF. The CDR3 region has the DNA TGTGCCTGGGGTACAGGGGGAGAGACCCAGTACTTC.

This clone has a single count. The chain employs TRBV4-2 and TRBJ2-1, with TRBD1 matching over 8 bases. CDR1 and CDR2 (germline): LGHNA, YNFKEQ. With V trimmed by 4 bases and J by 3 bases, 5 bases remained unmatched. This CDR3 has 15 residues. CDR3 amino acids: CASSRDRGYYNEQFF. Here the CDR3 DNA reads TGTGCCAGCAGCCGAGACAGGGGTTACTACAATGAGCAGTTCTTC.

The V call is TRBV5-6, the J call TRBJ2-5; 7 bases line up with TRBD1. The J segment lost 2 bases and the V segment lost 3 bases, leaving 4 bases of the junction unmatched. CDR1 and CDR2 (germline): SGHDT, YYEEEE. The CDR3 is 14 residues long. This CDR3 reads CASSWGQLQETQYF. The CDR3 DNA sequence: TGTGCCAGCAGCTGGGGACAGTTACAAGAGACCCAGTACTTC. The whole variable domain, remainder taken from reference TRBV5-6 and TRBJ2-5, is DAGVTQSPTHLIKTRGQQVTLRCSPKSGHDTVSWYQQALGQGPQFIFQYYEEEERQRGNFPDRFSGHQFPNYSSELNVNALLLGDSALYLCASSWGQLQETQYFGPGTRLLVL.

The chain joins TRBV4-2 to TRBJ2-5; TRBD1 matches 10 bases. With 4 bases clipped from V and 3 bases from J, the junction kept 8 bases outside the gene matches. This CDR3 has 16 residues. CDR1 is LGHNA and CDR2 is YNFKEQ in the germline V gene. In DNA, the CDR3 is TGTGCCAGCAGCCCCCTAGGGGGGACAGGGGAAGAGACCCAGTACTTC. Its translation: CASSPLGGTGEETQYF.

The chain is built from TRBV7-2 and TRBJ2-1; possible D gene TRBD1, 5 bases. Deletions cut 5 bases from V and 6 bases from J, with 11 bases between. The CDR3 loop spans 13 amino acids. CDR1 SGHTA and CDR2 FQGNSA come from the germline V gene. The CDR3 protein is CASSRQGVNEQFF. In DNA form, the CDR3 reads TGTGCCAGCAGCCGCCAAGGGGTCAATGAGCAGTTCTTC.

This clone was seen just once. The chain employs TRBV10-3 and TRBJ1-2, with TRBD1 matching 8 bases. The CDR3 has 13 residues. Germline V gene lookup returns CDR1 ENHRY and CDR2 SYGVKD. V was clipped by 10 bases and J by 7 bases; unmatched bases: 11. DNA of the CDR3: TGTGCCACCAAGGAAGCAGGGGGCGGTGGCTACACCTTC. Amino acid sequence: CATKEAGGGGYTF.

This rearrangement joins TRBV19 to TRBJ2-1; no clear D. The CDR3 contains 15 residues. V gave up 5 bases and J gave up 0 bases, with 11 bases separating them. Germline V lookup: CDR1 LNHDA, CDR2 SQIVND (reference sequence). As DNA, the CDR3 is TGTGCCAGTAGTGAACGATTGTCCTCCTACAATGAGCAGTTCTTC. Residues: CASSERLSSYNEQFF.

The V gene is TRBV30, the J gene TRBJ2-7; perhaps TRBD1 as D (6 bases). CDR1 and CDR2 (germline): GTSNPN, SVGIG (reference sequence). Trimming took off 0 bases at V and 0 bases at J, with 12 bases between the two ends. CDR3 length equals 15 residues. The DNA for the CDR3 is TGTGCCTGGAGTGTACGGACAGTTCCCTCCTACGAGCAGTACTTC. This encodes CAWSVRTVPSYEQYF.

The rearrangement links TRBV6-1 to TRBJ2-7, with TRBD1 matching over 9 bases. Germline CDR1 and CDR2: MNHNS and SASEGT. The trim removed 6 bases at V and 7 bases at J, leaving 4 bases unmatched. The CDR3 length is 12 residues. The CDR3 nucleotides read TGTGCCAGCAGCCGTGGACAGGGGGAGCAGTACTTC. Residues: CASSRGQGEQYF.

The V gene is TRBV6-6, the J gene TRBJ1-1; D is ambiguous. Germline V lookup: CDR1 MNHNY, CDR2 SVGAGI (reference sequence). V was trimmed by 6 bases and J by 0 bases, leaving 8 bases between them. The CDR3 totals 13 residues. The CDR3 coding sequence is TGTGCCAGCAGGGGGAGATTGAACACTGAAGCTTTCTTT. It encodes CASRGRLNTEAFF.

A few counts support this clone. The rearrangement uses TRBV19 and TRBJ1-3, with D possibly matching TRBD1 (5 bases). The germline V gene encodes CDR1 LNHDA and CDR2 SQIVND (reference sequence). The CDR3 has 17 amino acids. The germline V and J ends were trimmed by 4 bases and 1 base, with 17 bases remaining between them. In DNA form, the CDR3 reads TGTGCCAGTAGTAACCCCGGACGGGGGGATTCTGGAAACACCATATATTTT. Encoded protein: CASSNPGRGDSGNTIYF.

The CDR3 protein is CASSRSDEQFF. The CDR3 nucleotides are TGTGCCAGCAGTCGTAGCGATGAGCAGTTCTTC. The chain uses TRBV6-6 and TRBJ2-1, with a tentative D call TRBD2 (5 bases). Germline assignment: CDR1 MNHNY and CDR2 SVGAGI (reference sequence). The CDR3 contains 11 residues. Trimming took 5 bases from V and 8 from J, leaving 7 bases between them.

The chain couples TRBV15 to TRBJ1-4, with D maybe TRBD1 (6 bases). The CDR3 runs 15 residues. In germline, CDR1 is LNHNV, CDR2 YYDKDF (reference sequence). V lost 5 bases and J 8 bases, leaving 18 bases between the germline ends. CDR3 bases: TGTGCCACCAGCCCCCGCATAGGGGGTTTCGAAAAACTGTTTTTT. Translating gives CATSPRIGGFEKLFF.

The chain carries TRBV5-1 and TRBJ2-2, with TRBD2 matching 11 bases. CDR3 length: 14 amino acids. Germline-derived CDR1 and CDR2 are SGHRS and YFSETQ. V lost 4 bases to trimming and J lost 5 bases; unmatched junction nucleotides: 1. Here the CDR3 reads CASSVAGGTGELFF. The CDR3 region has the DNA TGCGCCAGCAGCGTAGCGGGGGGGACCGGGGAGCTGTTTTTT.